These 13 T cell receptor beta chains came from one sample sequenced in a study of blood T cell repertoires in COVID-19. The method was immunoSEQ multiplex PCR; TCRdb's version includes in-frame clones alone and lacks a portion of them. The data contain roughly 280,000 clones, about 90% of them singletons. The source material was PBMCs or T cells enriched from blood (not recorded which). The source of these receptors is a woman in her sixties or seventies who had recovered from COVID-19.

DNA for the CDR3: TGTGCCAGCAGCTTAGCACTAGCGGGGGGGCCGGGAGAGACCCAGTACTTC. Residues: CASSLALAGGPGETQYF. V usage is TRBV11-2 and J usage is TRBJ2-5, with 13 bases lining up with TRBD2. The trim removed 1 base at V and 4 bases at J, leaving 6 bases unmatched. CDR1 is SGHAT and CDR2 is FQNNGV in the germline V gene. The CDR3 is 17 residues long.

CDR3 protein: CASSPRPAGEEQYF. CDR3 sequence (DNA): TGTGCCAGCAGCCCCCGTCCGGCAGGGGAAGAGCAGTACTTC. The chain is built from TRBV7-9 and TRBJ2-7, with a tentative D call TRBD1 (6 bases). CDR3 length: 14 amino acids. In germline, CDR1 is SEHNR, CDR2 FQNEAQ (reference sequence). The V end lost 5 bases, the J end lost 7 bases, and 18 bases lay between the germline ends.

The V call is TRBV7-9, the J call TRBJ2-2; TRBD2 agrees at 7 bases. The germline V gene has CDR1 SEHNR and CDR2 FQNEAQ (reference sequence). The CDR3 spans 17 residues. V lost 5 bases, J lost 8 bases, and 17 bases stayed unmatched. The CDR3 coding sequence is TGTGCCAGCAGCACTCCCCGGGACTACAATCCATCGGGGGAGCTGTTTTTT. Protein sequence: CASSTPRDYNPSGELFF. Together with reference TRBV7-9 and TRBJ2-2, the CDR3 gives the full variable domain: DTGVSQNPRHKITKRGQNVTFRCDPISEHNRLYWYRQTLGQGPEFLTYFQNEAQLEKSRLLSDRFSAERPKGSFSTLEIQRTEQGDSAMYLCASSTPRDYNPSGELFFGEGSRLTVL.

The chain carries TRBV19 and TRBJ1-5; possibly TRBD1 for D (6 bases). The CDR3 is 16 amino acids. Trimming pared 3 bases from V and 6 bases from J, leaving 18 bases between. Germline V gives CDR1 LNHDA, CDR2 SQIVND (reference sequence). CDR3 sequence (DNA): TGTGCCAGTAGTATGGGACAAGGGATGGGTATTCAGCCCCAGCATTTT. This codes for CASSMGQGMGIQPQHF.

This chain links TRBV6-5 with TRBJ1-5; a possible D gene is TRBD1 (5 bases). Germline V gives CDR1 MNHEY, CDR2 SVGAGI. Trimming removed 10 bases from V and 3 bases from J, with 13 bases in between. CDR3 length: 13 residues. CDR3 region: CAIGGGNNQPQHF. CDR3 DNA: TGTGCCATCGGGGGGGGTAACAATCAGCCCCAGCATTTT.

The chain links TRBV7-6 to TRBJ1-6; TRBD1 matches 10 bases. The CDR3 runs 20 residues. Germline V gene data show CDR1 as SGHVS and CDR2 as FNYEAQ. The V segment lost 4 bases and the J segment 5 bases; nucleotides outside the gene matches: 17. CDR3 sequence (DNA): TGTGCCAGCAGCTCCCACCGGGACAGGGGTCCCCACGGCCATAATTCACCCCTCCACTTT. Translated, it gives CASSSHRDRGPHGHNSPLHF.

The V and J genes are TRBV19 and TRBJ1-4, with D tentatively TRBD1 (6 bases). The V end was cut by 2 bases, the J end by 8 bases, with 12 bases between. The germline gives CDR1 LNHDA, CDR2 SQIVND (reference sequence). The CDR3 extends over 14 amino acids. CDR3 bases: TGTGCCAGTAGTATACGGGGGGCTGGCGAAAAACTGTTTTTT. This encodes CASSIRGAGEKLFF. The full variable domain, its missing parts supplied by reference TRBV19 and TRBJ1-4, is DGGITQSPKYLFRKEGQNVTLSCEQNLNHDAMYWYRQDPGQGLRLIYYSQIVNDFQKGDIAEGYSVSREKKESFPLTVTSAQKNPTAFYLCASSIRGAGEKLFFGSGTQLSVL.

The chain is built from TRBV5-1 and TRBJ2-7, with TRBD2 matching 9 bases. Germline CDR1 and CDR2: SGHRS and YFSETQ. This CDR3 is 18 amino acids long. V shed 1 base, J shed 0 bases, and the junction held 11 bases outside the gene matches. CDR3 sequence: CASSLRLGSGGNSYEQYF. The CDR3 coding sequence is TGCGCCAGCAGCTTGAGATTGGGTAGCGGGGGAAACTCCTACGAGCAGTACTTC.

V is TRBV6-5 and J is TRBJ2-7; D is possibly TRBD2 (6 bases). The V end lost 4 bases, the J end lost 0 bases, and 10 bases lay between the germline ends. The germline V gene has CDR1 MNHEY and CDR2 SVGAGI. The CDR3 is 14 amino acids. CDR3 sequence: CASSSPGLSYEQYF. Written as DNA, the CDR3 is TGTGCCAGCAGTTCCCCGGGACTCTCCTACGAGCAGTACTTC.

In this sample, this clone turned up once. The CDR3 region has the DNA TGTGCCTGGAGTGGGGGACAGCCTAATTCACCCCTCCACTTT. As protein: CAWSGGQPNSPLHF. V usage is TRBV30 and J usage is TRBJ1-6; TRBD1 matches at 7 bases. V lost 1 base, J lost 6 bases, and 3 bases stayed unmatched. The germline gives CDR1 GTSNPN, CDR2 SVGIG (reference sequence). The CDR3 spans 14 residues.

The chain is built from TRBV7-8 and TRBJ1-5; D unresolved. CDR3 length: 12 residues. Germline CDR1 is SGHVS and CDR2 is FQNEAQ. V was trimmed by 2 bases and J by 9 bases, leaving 8 bases between them. The chain's CDR3 is CASSLRERPQHF. For the CDR3, the DNA is TGTGCCAGCAGCTTAAGGGAGCGGCCCCAGCATTTT.

This CDR3 is CASRYRTSGAYEQYF. In DNA, the CDR3 is TGTGCCAGCAGGTACCGGACTAGCGGGGCCTACGAGCAGTACTTC. This sequence joins TRBV6-5 and TRBJ2-7; 12 bases line up with TRBD2. Germline CDR1 and CDR2: MNHEY and SVGAGI. Losses at the gene ends were 6 bases for V and 2 bases for J; bases not matched to a gene: 5. The CDR3 covers 15 residues.

This clone appeared a single time. V and J are TRBV5-4 and TRBJ1-2; 9 bases agree with TRBD1. Germline values: CDR1 SGHNT, CDR2 YYREEE (reference sequence). The CDR3 totals 16 residues. After removal of 4 bases from V and 3 bases from J, the junction contained 10 bases not matched to a gene. This chain's CDR3 is CASSGTYRGRDYGYTF. Here the CDR3 DNA reads TGTGCCAGCAGCGGAACATACAGGGGGCGCGACTATGGCTACACCTTC.